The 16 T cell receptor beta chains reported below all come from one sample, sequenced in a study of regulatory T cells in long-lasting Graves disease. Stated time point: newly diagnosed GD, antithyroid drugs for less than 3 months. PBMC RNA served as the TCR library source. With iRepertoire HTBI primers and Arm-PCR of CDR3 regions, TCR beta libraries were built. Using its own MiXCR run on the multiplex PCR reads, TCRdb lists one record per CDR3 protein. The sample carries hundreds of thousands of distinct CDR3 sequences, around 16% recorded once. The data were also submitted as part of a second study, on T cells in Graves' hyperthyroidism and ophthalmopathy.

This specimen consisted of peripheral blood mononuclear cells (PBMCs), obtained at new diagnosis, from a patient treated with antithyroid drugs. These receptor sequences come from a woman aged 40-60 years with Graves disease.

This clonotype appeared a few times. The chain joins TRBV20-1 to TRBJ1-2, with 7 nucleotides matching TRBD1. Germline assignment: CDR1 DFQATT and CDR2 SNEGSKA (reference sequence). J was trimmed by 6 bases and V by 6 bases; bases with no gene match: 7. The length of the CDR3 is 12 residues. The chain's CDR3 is CSAGGTADGYTF. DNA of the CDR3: TGCAGTGCCGGGGGGACAGCAGATGGCTACACCTTC.

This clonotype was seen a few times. The CDR3 is CSVGLSRKTVNTEAFF. CDR3 bases: TGCAGCGTTGGCCTTTCAAGGAAGACGGTAAACACTGAAGCTTTCTTT. J is TRBJ1-1 and V is TRBV29-1; D unclear. The germline gives CDR1 SQVTM, CDR2 ANQGSEA. V was cut by 4 bases and J by 2 bases, with 20 bases left in between. This CDR3 region has 16 residues.

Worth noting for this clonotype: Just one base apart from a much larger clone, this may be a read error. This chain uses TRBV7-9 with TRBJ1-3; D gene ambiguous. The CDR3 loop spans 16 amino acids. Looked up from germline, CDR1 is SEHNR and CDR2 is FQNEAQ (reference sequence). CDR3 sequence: CASSPRQSNSGNAIYF. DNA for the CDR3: TGTGCCAGCAGCCCACGCCAGTCGAACTCTGGAAACGCCATATATTTT.

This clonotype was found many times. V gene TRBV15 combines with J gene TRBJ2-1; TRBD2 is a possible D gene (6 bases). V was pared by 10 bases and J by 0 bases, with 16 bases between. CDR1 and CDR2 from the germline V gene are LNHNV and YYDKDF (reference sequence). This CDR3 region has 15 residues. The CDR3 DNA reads TGTGCCAGCGGAGGGACTTCTCCCTCCTACAATGAGCAGTTCTTC. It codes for CASGGTSPSYNEQFF.

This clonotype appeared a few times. The CDR3 sequence is CASIPLQRRGQYTGELFF. As DNA, the CDR3 is TGTGCCAGCATTCCCCTTCAGCGGCGGGGGCAATACACCGGGGAGCTGTTTTTT. V is TRBV28 and J is TRBJ2-2; D might be TRBD2 (7 bases). Trimming took off 7 bases at V and 3 bases at J, with 24 bases between the two ends. The CDR3 runs to 18 residues. Germline values: CDR1 MDHEN, CDR2 SYDVKM.

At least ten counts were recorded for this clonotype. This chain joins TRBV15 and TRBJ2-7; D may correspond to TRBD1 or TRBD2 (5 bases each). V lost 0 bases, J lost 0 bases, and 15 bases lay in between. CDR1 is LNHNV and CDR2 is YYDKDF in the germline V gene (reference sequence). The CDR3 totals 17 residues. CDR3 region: CATSRDGTPESSYEQYF. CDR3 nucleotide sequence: TGTGCCACCAGCAGAGATGGGACGCCAGAAAGCTCCTACGAGCAGTACTTC.

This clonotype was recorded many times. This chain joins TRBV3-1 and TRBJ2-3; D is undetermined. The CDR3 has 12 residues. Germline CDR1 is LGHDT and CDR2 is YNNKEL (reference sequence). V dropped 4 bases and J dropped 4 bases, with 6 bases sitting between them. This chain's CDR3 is CASSPDSDTQYF. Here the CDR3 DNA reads TGTGCCAGCAGCCCCGACTCAGATACGCAGTATTTT.

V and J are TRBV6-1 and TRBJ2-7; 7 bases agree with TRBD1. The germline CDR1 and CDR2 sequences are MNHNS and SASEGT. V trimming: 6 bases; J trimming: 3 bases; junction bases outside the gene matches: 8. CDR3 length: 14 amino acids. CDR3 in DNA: TGTGCCAGCAGCAAGACAGGGATTCTCTACGAGCAGTACTTC. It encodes CASSKTGILYEQYF.

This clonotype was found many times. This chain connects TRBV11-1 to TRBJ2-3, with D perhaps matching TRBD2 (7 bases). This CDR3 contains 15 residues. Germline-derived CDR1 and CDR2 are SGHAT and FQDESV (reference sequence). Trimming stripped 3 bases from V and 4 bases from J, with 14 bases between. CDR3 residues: CASSFNRGAPDTQYF. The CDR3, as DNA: TGTGCCAGCAGCTTCAATCGGGGGGCCCCAGATACGCAGTATTTT. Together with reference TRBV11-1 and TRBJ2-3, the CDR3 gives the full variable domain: EAEVAQSPRYKITEKSQAVAFWCDPISGHATLYWYRQILGQGPELLVQFQDESVVDDSQLPKDRFSAERLKGVDSTLKIQPAELGDSAMYLCASSFNRGAPDTQYFGPGTRLTVL.

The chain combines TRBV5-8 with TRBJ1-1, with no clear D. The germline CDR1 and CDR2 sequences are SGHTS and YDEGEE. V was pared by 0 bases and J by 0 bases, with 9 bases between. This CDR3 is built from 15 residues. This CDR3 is CASSLVGRMNTEAFF. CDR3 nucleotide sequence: TGTGCCAGCAGCTTGGTAGGCAGAATGAACACTGAAGCTTTCTTT.

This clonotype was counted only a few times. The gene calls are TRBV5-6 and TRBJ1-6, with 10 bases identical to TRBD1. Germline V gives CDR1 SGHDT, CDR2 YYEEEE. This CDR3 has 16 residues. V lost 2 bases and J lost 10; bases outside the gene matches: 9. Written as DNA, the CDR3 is TGTGCCAGCAGCTTCGTATCCGGGACAGGGGTCTCACCCCTCCACTTT. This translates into CASSFVSGTGVSPLHF.

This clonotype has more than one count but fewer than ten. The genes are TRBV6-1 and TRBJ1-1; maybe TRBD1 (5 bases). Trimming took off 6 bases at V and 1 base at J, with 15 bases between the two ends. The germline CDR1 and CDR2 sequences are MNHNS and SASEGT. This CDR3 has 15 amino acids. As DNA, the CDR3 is TGTGCCAGCAGCGACGTCGGGGCGCAGAACACTGAAGCTTTCTTT. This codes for CASSDVGAQNTEAFF.

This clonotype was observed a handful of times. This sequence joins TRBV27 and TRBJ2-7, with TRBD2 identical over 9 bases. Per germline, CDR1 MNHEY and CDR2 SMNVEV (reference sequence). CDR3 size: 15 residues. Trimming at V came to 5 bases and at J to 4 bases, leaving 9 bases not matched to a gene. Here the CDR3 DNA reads TGTGCCAGCAGTGGTGTAGGACTAGCGTCGTACGAGCAGTACTTC. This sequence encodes CASSGVGLASYEQYF.

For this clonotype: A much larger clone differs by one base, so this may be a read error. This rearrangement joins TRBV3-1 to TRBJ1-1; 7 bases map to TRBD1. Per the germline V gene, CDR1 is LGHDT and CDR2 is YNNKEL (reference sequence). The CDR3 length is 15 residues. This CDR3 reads CASSQAGQANTGAFF. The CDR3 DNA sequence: TGTGCCAGCAGCCAAGCTGGACAGGCGAACACTGGAGCTTTCTTT.

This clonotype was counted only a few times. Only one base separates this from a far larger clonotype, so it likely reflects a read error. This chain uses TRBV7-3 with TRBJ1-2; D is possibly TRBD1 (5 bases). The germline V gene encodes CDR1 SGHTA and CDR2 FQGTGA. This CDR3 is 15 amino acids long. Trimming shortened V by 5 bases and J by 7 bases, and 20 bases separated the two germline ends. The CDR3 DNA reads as TGTGCCAGCAGCACCGGGACGTTAGACCTCTGTGGCTACACCTTC. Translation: CASSTGTLDLCGYTF.

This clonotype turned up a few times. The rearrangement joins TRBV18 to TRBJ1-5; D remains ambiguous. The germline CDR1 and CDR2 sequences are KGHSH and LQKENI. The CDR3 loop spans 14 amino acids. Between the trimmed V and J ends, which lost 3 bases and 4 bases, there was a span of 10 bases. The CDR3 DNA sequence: TGTGCCAGCTCACCTCTGAGGCGAAATCAGCCCCAGCATTTT. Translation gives CASSPLRRNQPQHF.